This T cell receptor beta chain is from a study of technical replicates of blood from several donors. Profiling relied on immunoSEQ multiplex PCR, and the TCRdb table lists in-frame clones only, not all of them. Here the sample spans 72,000 or so clones, around 92% being singletons. The germline CDR1 and CDR2 sequences are MGHRA and YSYEKL. The CDR3 is 14 residues long. Deletions cut 0 bases from V and 4 bases from J, with 7 bases between. The TCR originated in a human donor in good health. Sequenced material: T cells isolated from PBMCs. V and J are TRBV4-1 and TRBJ2-1; perhaps TRBD1 as D (5 bases). The CDR3 sequence: CASSQDKGYNEQFF. The DNA for the CDR3 is TGCGCCAGCAGCCAAGATAAGGGGTACAATGAGCAGTTCTTC.